The 23 T cell receptor beta chains below all came from one sample that was sequenced in a study of blood T cell repertoires in COVID-19. Assay used: immunoSEQ multiplex PCR; TCRdb lists only in-frame clones, some missing. There are tens of thousands of clones in the sample; 70% to 85% occur only once, and 35% lies in the top ten. Source material: peripheral blood. Receptor source: a woman in her sixties or seventies with acute or convalescent COVID-19.

The chain is built from TRBV7-2 and TRBJ2-5; 13 bases map to TRBD2. The CDR3 consists of 17 residues. Germline V lookup: CDR1 SGHTA, CDR2 FQGNSA. Losses at the gene ends were 1 base for V and 5 bases for J; bases not matched to a gene: 7. CDR3 sequence: CASSLGLAGGRGETQYF. The CDR3 DNA reads TGTGCCAGCAGCTTAGGACTAGCGGGGGGCCGGGGGGAGACCCAGTACTTC.

The chain is built from TRBV19 and TRBJ1-2, with D unresolved. V was shortened by 5 bases and J by 3 bases, with 10 bases between the two germline ends. Germline V CDR1 and CDR2: LNHDA, SQIVND (reference sequence). The CDR3 has 13 amino acids. CDR3 sequence: CASSFNSDYGYTF. In DNA form, the CDR3 reads TGTGCCAGTAGTTTCAACAGTGACTATGGCTACACCTTC.

In its sample, this clone is large (0.1 to 1%). The rearrangement joins TRBV29-1 to TRBJ2-5; perhaps TRBD2 as D (6 bases). With 1 base removed from V and 1 base from J, the gap between germline ends came to 13 bases. CDR1 SQVTM and CDR2 ANQGSEA come from the germline V gene. The CDR3 has 15 residues. Here the CDR3 reads CSVEVGTGRQETQYF. CDR3 DNA sequence: TGCAGCGTTGAAGTTGGGACTGGGCGCCAAGAGACCCAGTACTTC.

The gene calls are TRBV7-2 and TRBJ1-1; D is unclear. The CDR3 loop spans 13 amino acids. CDR1 and CDR2 (germline): SGHTA, FQGNSA. V dropped 3 bases and J dropped 1 base, with 6 bases sitting between them. CDR3 DNA sequence: TGTGCCAGCAGCTTGAACGGGAACACTGAAGCTTTCTTT. Translation: CASSLNGNTEAFF.

The genes are TRBV29-1 and TRBJ2-7; D gene unclear. V lost 2 bases and J 0 bases, leaving 5 bases between the germline ends. CDR1 is SQVTM, CDR2 ANQGSEA, per germline. The CDR3 runs to 12 residues. The CDR3: CSVESSSYEQYF. The CDR3 DNA is TGCAGCGTTGAATCGAGCTCCTACGAGCAGTACTTC.

V and J are TRBV28 and TRBJ1-1, with 8 bases fitting TRBD1. V gave up 1 base and J gave up 4 bases; unmatched junction bases: 17. The CDR3 loop spans 19 amino acids. Germline V CDR1 and CDR2: MDHEN, SYDVKM. The CDR3 nucleotides read TGTGCCAGCAGTTTATCATCGCACCAGGGGGCGTTTTGGGTCACTGAAGCTTTCTTT. Amino acids: CASSLSSHQGAFWVTEAFF.

The genes are TRBV3-1 (or the pseudogene TRBV3-2) and TRBJ1-2, with 7 bases fitting TRBD1. Per the germline V gene, CDR1 is LGHDT and CDR2 is YNNKEL (reference sequence). The CDR3 is 13 residues long. V shed 5 bases, J shed 8 bases, and the junction held 8 bases outside the gene matches. CDR3 nucleotides: TGTGCCAGCAGCTTCCGACAGGGTCACGGCTACACCTTC. Translation gives CASSFRQGHGYTF.

The rearrangement joins TRBV6-1 to TRBJ1-3; D might be TRBD1 (6 bases). Per the germline V gene, CDR1 is MNHNS and CDR2 is SASEGT. Trimming cost V 9 bases and J 2 bases, with 14 bases left between them. The CDR3 is 14 residues long. The CDR3 reads CASSTGFTGNTIYF. CDR3 nucleotides: TGTGCCAGTAGCACAGGGTTCACTGGAAACACCATATATTTT.

Regarding this clone: The sample has other DNA sequences that encode this CDR3 too. The chain employs TRBV28 and TRBJ2-5, with D possibly TRBD2 on 7 matching bases. V was cut by 4 bases and J by 5 bases, with 23 bases left in between. Germline V gene sequence: CDR1 MDHEN, CDR2 SYDVKM. This CDR3 is 17 amino acids long. The CDR3 DNA is TGTGCCAGCAGTTCCCGACTAGCAGGAGGGAGGGGGGAGACCCAGTACTTC. Translation gives CASSSRLAGGRGETQYF.

The rearrangement joins TRBV18 to TRBJ1-4, with a weak D call TRBD1 (6 bases). CDR1 is KGHSH, CDR2 LQKENI, per germline. The CDR3 spans 14 residues. Trimming took 3 bases from V and 6 from J, leaving 11 bases between them. The CDR3 here is CASSPRAGDEKLFF. The CDR3, as DNA: TGTGCCAGCTCACCCAGGGCAGGGGATGAAAAACTGTTTTTT.

This clone was observed a single time. The chain carries TRBV7-8 and TRBJ1-1; possible D gene TRBD1, 6 bases. There are 16 residues in the CDR3. CDR1 and CDR2 (germline): SGHVS, FQNEAQ. Trimming took 5 bases from V and 5 from J, leaving 21 bases between them. CDR3 nucleotide sequence: TGTGCCAGCAGCCCTGGGGGTTGGGGGCGCGGAACTGAAGCTTTCTTT. Its translation: CASSPGGWGRGTEAFF.

V and J are TRBV21-1 and TRBJ2-6; whether TRBD2, the table's D call, matches the DNA was not checked. TRBV21-1 represents a pseudogene. This CDR3 has 20 residues. The CDR3 reads CASSKKAGVIISSGANVLTF. The CDR3 DNA follows: TGTGCCAGCAGCAAAAAGGCGGGGGTGATTATATCCTCTGGGGCCAACGTCCTGACTTTC.

The CDR3, as DNA: TGTCCCCGTAGTAAACGCGGGGGGGGAACCGGGGAGCTGTTTTTT. It specifies CPRSKRGGGTGELFF. The gene calls are TRBV19 and TRBJ2-2; 9 bases line up with TRBD2. The CDR3 extends over 15 amino acids. Germline lookup yields CDR1 LNHDA and CDR2 SQIVND (reference sequence).

The genes are TRBV13 and TRBJ1-2; D remains ambiguous. V gave up 5 bases and J gave up 2 bases, with 6 bases separating them. The germline V gene has CDR1 PRHDT and CDR2 FYEKMQ (reference sequence). The CDR3 is 12 amino acids. This CDR3 reads CASSPRNYGYTF. CDR3 nucleotides: TGTGCCAGCAGCCCGCGGAACTATGGCTACACCTTC.

The chain combines TRBV3-1 (or the pseudogene TRBV3-2) with TRBJ1-1; 7 nucleotides match TRBD1. Germline loops: CDR1 LGHDT, CDR2 YNNKEL (reference sequence). The V and J ends lost 3 bases and 8 bases, in that order; junction bases with no gene match: 6. This CDR3 comprises 13 residues. CDR3 sequence (DNA): TGTGCCAGCAGCCACGGGACAGCGACAGAAGCTTTCTTT. It yields the protein CASSHGTATEAFF.

This clone has just one count. The chain uses TRBV20-1 and TRBJ2-3, with D possibly being TRBD2 (6 bases). V lost 6 bases to trimming and J lost 6 bases, with 10 bases between them. The CDR3 length is 11 residues. CDR1 DFQATT and CDR2 SNEGSKA come from the germline V gene (reference sequence). CDR3 loop: CSAGGGDTQYF. Written as DNA, the CDR3 is TGCAGTGCCGGAGGAGGGGATACGCAGTATTTT.

V is TRBV5-5 and J is TRBJ1-5; TRBD1 might be the D (6 bases). The CDR3 has 17 amino acids. Germline V gene sequence: CDR1 SGHKS, CDR2 YYEKEE (reference sequence). Trimming left V 4 bases short and J 0 bases short, with 17 bases between. In DNA, the CDR3 is TGTGCCAGCAGCCCCGACGGGGGGCTCTATAGCAATCAGCCCCAGCATTTT. Residues: CASSPDGGLYSNQPQHF. The complete variable domain, with remaining parts taken from reference TRBV5-5 and TRBJ1-5, reads DAGVTQSPTHLIKTRGQQVTLRCSPISGHKSVSWYQQVLGQGPQFIFQYYEKEERGRGNFPDRFSARQFPNYSSELNVNALLLGDSALYLCASSPDGGLYSNQPQHFGDGTRLSIL.

The chain uses TRBV10-2 and TRBJ2-6; tentative D call: TRBD1 (5 bases). The V and J ends lost 2 bases and 0 bases respectively, with 17 bases between them. The germline CDR1 and CDR2 sequences are WSHSY and SAAADI. The CDR3 is made up of 19 amino acids. For the CDR3, the DNA is TGCGCCAGCAGTGAGGCCGCAGGGTCATCTCTCTCTGGGGCCAACGTCCTGACTTTC. Translated: CASSEAAGSSLSGANVLTF.

The chain couples TRBV5-4 to TRBJ2-5; the D gene is possibly TRBD1 (6 bases). CDR3 length: 14 residues. V shed 2 bases and J shed 5 bases, with 13 bases lying between them. The germline gives CDR1 SGHNT, CDR2 YYREEE (reference sequence). The CDR3 DNA follows: TGTGCCAGCAGCTTAACAGGGTTTGGGGAGACCCAGTACTTC. Translating gives CASSLTGFGETQYF.

This rearrangement joins TRBV6-5 to TRBJ2-1; the match to TRBD2 covers 11 bases. In germline, CDR1 is MNHEY, CDR2 SVGAGI. V was pared by 9 bases and J by 3 bases, with 4 bases of the junction left unmatched. This CDR3 has 14 residues. The CDR3 loop is CARKGLADYNEQFF. In nucleotides, the CDR3 is TGTGCCAGGAAGGGACTAGCGGACTACAATGAGCAGTTCTTC.

CDR3 in amino acids: CASSEVTQGIGPQHF. In DNA form, the CDR3 reads TGTGCCAGCAGTGAAGTAACACAGGGGATTGGACCCCAGCATTTT. The rearrangement uses TRBV6-1 and TRBJ1-5, with 7 nucleotides matching TRBD1. There are 15 residues in the CDR3. Germline CDR1 MNHNS, CDR2 SASEGT. The V segment lost 1 base and the J segment 10 bases; nucleotides outside the gene matches: 10.

The genes are TRBV2 and TRBJ1-4; D gene uncertain. The CDR3 totals 12 residues. CDR1 is SNHLY, CDR2 FYNNEI, per germline. Trimming cost V 6 bases and J 7 bases, with 9 bases left between them. The DNA for the CDR3 is TGTGCCAGCAGGGACGGAGGTGAAAAACTGTTTTTT. This codes for CASRDGGEKLFF.

The chain joins TRBV5-1 to TRBJ1-1; TRBD1 is a possible D gene (5 bases). The CDR3 contains 14 residues. Germline V lookup: CDR1 SGHRS, CDR2 YFSETQ. Trimming stripped 0 bases from V and 4 bases from J, with 10 bases between. The CDR3 nucleotides read TGCGCCAGCAGCTTGGTGGGGGGTCCCACTGAAGCTTTCTTT. This gives the protein CASSLVGGPTEAFF.